Sequencing of this T cell receptor (beta chain) was carried out in a study of T cell responses to AZD1222 COVID-19 vaccine. Broader study findings: Sampling captured repertoires only after the peak T cell response. Unmutated variant regions are reportedly targeted by nearly half of spike-specific TCRs.

About this clone itself: Its antigen is not identified.

The assay was immunoSEQ multiplex PCR, and TCRdb's table has in-frame clones only and misses some. The sample has approximately 89,000 clones; 80% to 95% are singletons. CDR1 SGHTA and CDR2 FQGNSA come from the germline V gene. With 1 base removed from V and 6 bases from J, the gap between germline ends came to 7 bases. The CDR3 has 13 amino acids. Specimen: peripheral blood, collected 28 days after the second AZD1222 dose. The receptor comes from an adult who received the AZD1222 COVID-19 vaccine. The chain has TRBV7-2 and TRBJ1-5, with D tentatively TRBD1 (6 bases). In nucleotides, the CDR3 is TGTGCCAGCAGCTTAGACAGGGTTCAGCCCCAGCATTTT. It encodes CASSLDRVQPQHF.